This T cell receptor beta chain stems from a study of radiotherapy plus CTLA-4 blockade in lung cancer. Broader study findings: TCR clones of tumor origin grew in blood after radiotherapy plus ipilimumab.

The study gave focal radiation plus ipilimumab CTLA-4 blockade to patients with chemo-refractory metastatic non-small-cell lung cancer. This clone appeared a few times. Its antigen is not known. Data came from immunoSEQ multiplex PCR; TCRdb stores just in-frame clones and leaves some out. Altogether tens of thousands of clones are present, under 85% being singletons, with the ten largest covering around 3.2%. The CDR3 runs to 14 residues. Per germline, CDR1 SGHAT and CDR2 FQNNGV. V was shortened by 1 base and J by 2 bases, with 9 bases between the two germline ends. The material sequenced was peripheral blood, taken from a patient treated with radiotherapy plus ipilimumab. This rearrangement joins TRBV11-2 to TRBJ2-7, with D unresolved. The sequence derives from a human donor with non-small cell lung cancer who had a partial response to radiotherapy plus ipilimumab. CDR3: CASSLGPLAYEQYF. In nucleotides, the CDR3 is TGTGCCAGCAGCTTAGGTCCCTTAGCCTACGAGCAGTACTTC.